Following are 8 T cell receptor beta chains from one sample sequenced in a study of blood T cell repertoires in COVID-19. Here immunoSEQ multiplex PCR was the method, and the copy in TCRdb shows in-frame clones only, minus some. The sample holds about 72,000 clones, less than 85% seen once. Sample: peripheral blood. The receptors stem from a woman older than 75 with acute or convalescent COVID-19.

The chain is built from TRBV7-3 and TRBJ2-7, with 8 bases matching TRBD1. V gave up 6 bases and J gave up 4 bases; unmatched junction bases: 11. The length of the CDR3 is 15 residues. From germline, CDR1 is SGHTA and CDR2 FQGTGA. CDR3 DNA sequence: TGTGCCAGCAGTCTATACAGCGGACAGGGTTACGAGCAGTACTTC. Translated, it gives CASSLYSGQGYEQYF. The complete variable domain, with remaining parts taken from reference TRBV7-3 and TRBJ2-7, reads GAGVSQTPSNKVTEKGKYVELRCDPISGHTALYWYRQSLGQGPEFLIYFQGTGAADDSGLPNDRFFAVRPEGSVSTLKIQRTERGDSAVYLCASSLYSGQGYEQYFGPGTRLTVT.

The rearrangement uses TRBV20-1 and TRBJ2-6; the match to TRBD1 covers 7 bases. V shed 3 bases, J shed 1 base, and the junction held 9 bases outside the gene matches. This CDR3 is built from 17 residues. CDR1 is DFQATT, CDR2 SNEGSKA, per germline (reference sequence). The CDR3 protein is CSASPTGLGSGANVLTF. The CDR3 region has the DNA TGCAGTGCTAGTCCGACAGGGCTAGGGTCTGGGGCCAACGTCCTGACTTTC.

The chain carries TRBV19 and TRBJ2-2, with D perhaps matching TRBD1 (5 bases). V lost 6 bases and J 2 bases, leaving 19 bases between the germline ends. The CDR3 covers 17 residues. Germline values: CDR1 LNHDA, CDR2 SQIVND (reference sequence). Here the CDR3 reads CASSAGALGPNTGELFF. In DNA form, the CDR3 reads TGTGCCAGTAGCGCTGGGGCCTTGGGCCCTAACACCGGGGAGCTGTTTTTT.

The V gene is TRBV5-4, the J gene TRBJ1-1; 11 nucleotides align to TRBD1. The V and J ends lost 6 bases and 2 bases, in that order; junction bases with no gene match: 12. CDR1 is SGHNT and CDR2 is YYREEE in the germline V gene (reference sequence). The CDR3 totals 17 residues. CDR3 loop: CASTHAGTGGFNTEAFF. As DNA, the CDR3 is TGTGCCAGCACTCATGCCGGGACAGGGGGGTTTAACACTGAAGCTTTCTTT. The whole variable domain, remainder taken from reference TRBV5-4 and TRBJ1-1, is ETGVTQSPTHLIKTRGQQVTLRCSSQSGHNTVSWYQQALGQGPQFIFQYYREEENGRGNFPPRFSGLQFPNYSSELNVNALELDDSALYLCASTHAGTGGFNTEAFFGQGTRLTVV.

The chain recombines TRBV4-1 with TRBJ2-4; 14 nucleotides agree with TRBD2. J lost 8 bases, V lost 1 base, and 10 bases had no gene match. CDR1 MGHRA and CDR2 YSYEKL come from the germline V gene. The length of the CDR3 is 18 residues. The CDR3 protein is CASSQGSRLAGGPDIQYF. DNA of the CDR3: TGCGCCAGCAGCCAAGGTAGCCGACTAGCGGGAGGGCCGGACATTCAGTACTTC.

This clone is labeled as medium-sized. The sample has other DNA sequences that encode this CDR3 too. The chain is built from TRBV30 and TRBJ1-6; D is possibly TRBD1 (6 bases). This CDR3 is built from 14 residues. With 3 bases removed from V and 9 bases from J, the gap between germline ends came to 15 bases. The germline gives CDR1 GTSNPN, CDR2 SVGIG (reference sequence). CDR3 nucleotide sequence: TGTGCCTGGAGCGCCGGGCAGGGGTCTTCACCCCTCCACTTT. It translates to CAWSAGQGSSPLHF.

The CDR3 loop reads CASRGGGGLTSSYNEQFF. CDR3 nucleotide sequence: TGTGCCAGCAGGGGAGGGGGGGGCCTCACCTCTTCGTACAATGAGCAGTTCTTC. The chain has TRBV2 and TRBJ2-1; D might be TRBD2 (7 bases). V lost 6 bases and J 4 bases, leaving 25 bases between the germline ends. CDR1 and CDR2 (germline): SNHLY, FYNNEI. The CDR3 consists of 18 residues.

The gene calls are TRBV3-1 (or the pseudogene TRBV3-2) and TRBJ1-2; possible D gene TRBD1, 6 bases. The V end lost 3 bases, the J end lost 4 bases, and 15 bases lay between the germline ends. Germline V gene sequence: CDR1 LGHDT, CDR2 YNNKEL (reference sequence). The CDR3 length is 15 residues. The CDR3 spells CASSQSRLGGYGYTF. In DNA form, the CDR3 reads TGTGCCAGCAGCCAGTCTAGGTTAGGGGGCTATGGCTACACCTTC.